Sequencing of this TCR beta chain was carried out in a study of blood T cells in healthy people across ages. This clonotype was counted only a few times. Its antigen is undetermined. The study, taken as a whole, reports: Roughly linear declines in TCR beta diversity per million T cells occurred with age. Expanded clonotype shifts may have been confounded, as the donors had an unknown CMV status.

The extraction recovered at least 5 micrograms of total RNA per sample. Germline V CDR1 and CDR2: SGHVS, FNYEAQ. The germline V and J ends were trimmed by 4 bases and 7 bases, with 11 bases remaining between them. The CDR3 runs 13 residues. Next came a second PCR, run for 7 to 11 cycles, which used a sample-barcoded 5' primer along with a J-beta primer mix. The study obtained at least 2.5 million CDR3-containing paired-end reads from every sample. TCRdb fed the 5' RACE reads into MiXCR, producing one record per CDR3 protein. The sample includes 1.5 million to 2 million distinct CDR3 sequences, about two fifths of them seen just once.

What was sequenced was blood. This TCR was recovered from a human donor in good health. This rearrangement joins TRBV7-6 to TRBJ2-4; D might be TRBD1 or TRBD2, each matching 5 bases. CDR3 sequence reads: CASSWGPGNIQYF. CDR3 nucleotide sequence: TGTGCCAGCAGCTGGGGACCGGGGAACATTCAGTACTTC.